The 23 T cell receptor beta chains below all came from one sample that was sequenced in a study of PD-1 blockade in classical Hodgkin lymphoma. The assay was immunoSEQ multiplex PCR, and TCRdb's table has in-frame clones only and misses some. The table lists around 11,000 clones, roughly 75% of them singletons. All the patients suffered relapse after autologous stem cell transplantation, and brentuximab vedotin exposure differed. Sequenced material: peripheral blood mononuclear cells (PBMCs), taken at baseline. These receptors all stem from a human donor with classical Hodgkin lymphoma.

The V gene is TRBV2, the J gene TRBJ1-3; weak D call: TRBD1 (5 bases). The CDR3 is 15 amino acids. V was cut by 6 bases and J by 0 bases, with 12 bases left in between. Looked up from germline, CDR1 is SNHLY and CDR2 is FYNNEI. CDR3 region: CASSRDSFSGNTIYF. The CDR3 DNA is TGTGCCAGCAGCCGAGACAGTTTCTCTGGAAACACCATATATTTT.

This clone was detected only once. The chain carries TRBV30 and TRBJ1-4; 10 nucleotides match TRBD1. The CDR3 runs to 18 residues. Germline-derived CDR1 and CDR2 are GTSNPN and SVGIG (reference sequence). The DNA for the CDR3 is TGTGCTGGAGTACCTGACAGGGGGCTTATTGTTTATAATGAAAAACTGTTTTTT. Residues: CAGVPDRGLIVYNEKLFF.

Concerning this clone: Mismatch with germline at one junction end may stem from a read error. This chain connects TRBV7-9 to TRBJ2-4; D not certain. Germline V CDR1 and CDR2: SEHNR, FQNEAQ (reference sequence). The CDR3 consists of 12 residues. The CDR3 nucleotides are TGTGCCAGCAGCTTATCTCTTGGCCCGGCTGCCTTC. This codes for CASSLSLGPAAF.

This sequence joins TRBV5-4 and TRBJ1-6; perhaps TRBD1 as D (5 bases). The V and J ends lost 4 bases and 7 bases respectively, with 18 bases between them. The CDR3 has 16 residues. Germline values: CDR1 SGHNT, CDR2 YYREEE (reference sequence). The CDR3 coding sequence is TGTGCCAGCAGCCCCAACCTCGGCAGGGCAAATTCACCCCTCCACTTT. Translation gives CASSPNLGRANSPLHF.

V gene TRBV5-1 combines with J gene TRBJ1-1; D remains ambiguous. The germline gives CDR1 SGHRS, CDR2 YFSETQ. Between the trimmed V and J ends, which lost 6 bases and 0 bases, there was a span of 15 bases. The length of the CDR3 is 15 residues. The CDR3 bases are TGCGCCAGCACTCCCACGGGGAGGGTGAACACTGAAGCTTTCTTT. Amino acids: CASTPTGRVNTEAFF.

The chain joins TRBV7-2 to TRBJ1-2, with D maybe TRBD1 (5 bases). V lost 3 bases and J lost 2, with 7 bases in between. Per the germline V gene, CDR1 is SGHTA and CDR2 is FQGNSA. There are 13 residues in the CDR3. CDR3 residues: CASSLGGNYGYTF. The CDR3 nucleotides are TGTGCCAGCAGCTTGGGGGGAAACTATGGCTACACCTTC.

This clone came up a few times. The V and J genes are TRBV28 and TRBJ2-2; D not resolved. The CDR3 is made up of 16 amino acids. Germline-derived CDR1 and CDR2 are MDHEN and SYDVKM. V dropped 2 bases and J dropped 1 base, with 11 bases sitting between them. The CDR3, as DNA: TGTGCCAGCAGTTTAGTGTCGGACCTGAACACCGGGGAGCTGTTTTTT. This gives the protein CASSLVSDLNTGELFF. The entire variable domain, with the rest obtained from reference TRBV28 and TRBJ2-2, is as follows: DVKVTQSSRYLVKRTGEKVFLECVQDMDHENMFWYRQDPGLGLRLIYFSYDVKMKEKGDIPEGYSVSREKKERFSLILESASTNQTSMYLCASSLVSDLNTGELFFGEGSRLTVL.

This clone was observed a few times. The chain links TRBV27 to TRBJ1-6; 9 bases are shared with TRBD1. Trimming took 6 bases from V and 4 from J; bases not matched to a gene: 4. CDR1 MNHEY and CDR2 SMNVEV come from the germline V gene (reference sequence). The CDR3 is made up of 15 amino acids. CDR3 sequence: CASRTGGNYNSPLHF. The CDR3 DNA sequence: TGTGCCAGCAGAACAGGGGGCAATTATAATTCACCCCTCCACTTT.

Here the CDR3 DNA reads TGTGCCAGCAGCTTGGGTAGCGGGTCCAATGTGAATGAGCAGTTCTTC. Its protein is CASSLGSGSNVNEQFF. This chain uses TRBV5-4 with TRBJ2-1; 7 positions agree with TRBD2. Germline lookup yields CDR1 SGHNT and CDR2 YYREEE (reference sequence). The CDR3 consists of 16 residues. V lost 0 bases and J lost 7; bases outside the gene matches: 10.

V usage is TRBV4-3 and J usage is TRBJ2-7, with 7 bases fitting TRBD1. This CDR3 comprises 12 residues. J was trimmed by 3 bases and V by 4 bases; bases with no gene match: 0. Germline CDR1 LGHNA, CDR2 YSLEER. CDR3 sequence reads: CASSRDSYEQYF. CDR3 DNA: TGCGCCAGCAGCCGGGACAGCTACGAGCAGTACTTC.

The gene calls are TRBV5-6 and TRBJ2-5; 11 bases fit TRBD1. Germline V lookup: CDR1 SGHDT, CDR2 YYEEEE. The CDR3 length is 15 residues. Trimming at V came to 2 bases and at J to 4 bases, leaving 4 bases not matched to a gene. Written as DNA, the CDR3 is TGTGCCAGCAGCTTAAGGACAGGGGGCCGAGAGACCCAGTACTTC. Translated, it gives CASSLRTGGRETQYF.

This chain joins TRBV19 and TRBJ2-2; 8 bases are shared with TRBD2. The CDR3 has 15 residues. Trimming removed 3 bases from V and 4 bases from J; junction bases left unmatched: 4. CDR1 is LNHDA, CDR2 SQIVND, per germline (reference sequence). The CDR3: CASSIGGERTGELFF. As DNA, the CDR3 is TGTGCCAGTAGTATCGGGGGGGAGCGCACCGGGGAGCTGTTTTTT.

The rearrangement links TRBV6-1 to TRBJ1-2; D is perhaps TRBD1 (6 bases). The V end was cut by 6 bases, the J end by 5 bases, with 16 bases between. This CDR3 is built from 14 residues. Germline V CDR1 and CDR2: MNHNS, SASEGT. CDR3 sequence: CASRKGGEVYGYTF. The CDR3 bases are TGTGCCAGCAGGAAGGGGGGCGAGGTTTATGGCTACACCTTC.

The V and J genes are TRBV28 and TRBJ2-7; 10 positions match TRBD1. The CDR3 consists of 15 residues. CDR1 is MDHEN and CDR2 is SYDVKM in the germline V gene. V was pared by 2 bases and J by 7 bases, with 8 bases of the junction left unmatched. The CDR3 loop is CASSLGTGVTGEQYF. CDR3 nucleotide sequence: TGTGCCAGCAGTTTAGGGACAGGGGTAACGGGAGAGCAGTACTTC.

J is TRBJ1-1 and V is TRBV7-9; D is possibly TRBD1 (5 bases). Germline assignment: CDR1 SEHNR and CDR2 FQNEAQ (reference sequence). The germline V and J ends were trimmed by 5 bases and 2 bases, with 12 bases remaining between them. The CDR3 runs 14 residues. CDR3: CASSPQGYNTEAFF. DNA for the CDR3: TGTGCCAGCAGCCCCCAGGGATACAACACTGAAGCTTTCTTT.

This chain joins TRBV2 and TRBJ1-2; the D gene is possibly TRBD1 (5 bases). There are 13 residues in the CDR3. The germline CDR1 and CDR2 sequences are SNHLY and FYNNEI. V dropped 6 bases and J dropped 5 bases, with 13 bases sitting between them. The CDR3 DNA reads TGTGCCAGCAGGGGGCTTTGGGGGTATGGCTACACCTTC. This sequence encodes CASRGLWGYGYTF.

V is TRBV27 and J is TRBJ1-5; D unresolved. Germline V gene data show CDR1 as MNHEY and CDR2 as SMNVEV (reference sequence). This CDR3 is built from 15 residues. V dropped 3 bases and J dropped 2 bases, with 11 bases sitting between them. As DNA, the CDR3 is TGTGCCAGCAGTTTTTTGGCGGGAGGCAATCAGCCCCAGCATTTT. Translation: CASSFLAGGNQPQHF.

This chain joins TRBV11-2 and TRBJ1-5; 7 bases align to TRBD1. Germline values: CDR1 SGHAT, CDR2 FQNNGV. V dropped 1 base and J dropped 4; count of bases not matched to a gene: 4. The CDR3 is made up of 15 amino acids. CDR3 sequence (DNA): TGTGCCAGCAGCTTAGGAGGGACAGCAAATCAGCCCCAGCATTTT. Translating it yields CASSLGGTANQPQHF.

This clone came up a few times. The V and J genes are TRBV19 and TRBJ2-7, with 7 bases matching TRBD2. Germline-derived CDR1 and CDR2 are LNHDA and SQIVND (reference sequence). The ends lost 4 bases at V and 3 bases at J; junction bases unmatched: 12. This CDR3 is 16 amino acids long. The CDR3 reads CASSTTFGGGFYEQYF. In DNA, the CDR3 is TGTGCCAGTAGTACGACATTCGGCGGGGGTTTCTACGAGCAGTACTTC.

The genes are TRBV7-2 and TRBJ2-1, with D tentatively TRBD1 (7 bases). V lost 3 bases, J lost 0 bases, and 15 bases lay in between. The CDR3 spans 17 residues. Germline V gene lookup returns CDR1 SGHTA and CDR2 FQGNSA. The CDR3 DNA follows: TGTGCCAGCAGCTTTAGTCAGGGGGGTAGCTCCTACAATGAGCAGTTCTTC. This sequence encodes CASSFSQGGSSYNEQFF. The full variable domain, with the rest looked up from reference TRBV7-2 and TRBJ2-1, is GAGVSQSPSNKVTEKGKDVELRCDPISGHTALYWYRQSLGQGLEFLIYFQGNSAPDKSGLPSDRFSAERTGGSVSTLTIQRTQQEDSAVYLCASSFSQGGSSYNEQFFGPGTRLTVL.

The gene calls are TRBV6-1 and TRBJ1-6, with D possibly being TRBD1 (6 bases). The CDR3 runs 16 residues. V was clipped by 4 bases and J by 6 bases, with 16 bases between them. Germline lookup yields CDR1 MNHNS and CDR2 SASEGT. As DNA, the CDR3 is TGTGCCAGCAGTGCCCCCTATGGACAGCCTAATTCACCCCTCCACTTT. Amino acids: CASSAPYGQPNSPLHF.

This chain links TRBV10-3 with TRBJ2-7; D gene ambiguous. This CDR3 contains 14 residues. Germline V gene lookup returns CDR1 ENHRY and CDR2 SYGVKD. Trimming pared 2 bases from V and 6 bases from J, leaving 14 bases between. In DNA form, the CDR3 reads TGTGCCATCAGTGAGCGGCAAGAAGGTCGCGAGCAGTACTTC. It yields the protein CAISERQEGREQYF.

The CDR3 DNA follows: TGTGCCAGCAGCTCATACAGGGTTCTCCGGGAGACCCAGTACTTC. Translation: CASSSYRVLRETQYF. The rearrangement links TRBV7-6 to TRBJ2-5, with D possibly being TRBD1 (6 bases). Looked up from germline, CDR1 is SGHVS and CDR2 is FNYEAQ. This CDR3 region has 15 residues. Trimming pared 4 bases from V and 5 bases from J, leaving 17 bases between.